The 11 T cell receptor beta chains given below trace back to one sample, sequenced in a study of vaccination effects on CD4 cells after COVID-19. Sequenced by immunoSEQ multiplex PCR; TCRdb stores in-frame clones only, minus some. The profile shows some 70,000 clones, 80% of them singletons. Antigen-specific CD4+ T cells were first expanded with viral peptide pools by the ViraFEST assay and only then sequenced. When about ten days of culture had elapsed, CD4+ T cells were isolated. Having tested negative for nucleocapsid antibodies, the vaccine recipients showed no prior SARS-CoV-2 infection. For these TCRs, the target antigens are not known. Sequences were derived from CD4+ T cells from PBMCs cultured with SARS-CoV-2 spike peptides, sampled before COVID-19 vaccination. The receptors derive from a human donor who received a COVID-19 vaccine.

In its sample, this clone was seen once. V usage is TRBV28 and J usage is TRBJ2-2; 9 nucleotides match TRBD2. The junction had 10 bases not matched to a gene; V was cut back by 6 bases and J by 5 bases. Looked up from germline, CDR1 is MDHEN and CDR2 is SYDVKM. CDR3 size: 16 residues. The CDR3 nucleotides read TGTGCCAGCAGCTGGGGAGCGGGGGGCAGGACCGGGGAGCTGTTTTTT. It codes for CASSWGAGGRTGELFF.

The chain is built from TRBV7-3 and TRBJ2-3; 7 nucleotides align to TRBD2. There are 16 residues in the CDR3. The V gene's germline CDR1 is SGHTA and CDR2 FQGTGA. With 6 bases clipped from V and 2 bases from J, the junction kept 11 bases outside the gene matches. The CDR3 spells CASSKRGLGNTDTQYF. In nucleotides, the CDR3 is TGTGCCAGCAGTAAACGCGGACTAGGGAACACAGATACGCAGTATTTT.

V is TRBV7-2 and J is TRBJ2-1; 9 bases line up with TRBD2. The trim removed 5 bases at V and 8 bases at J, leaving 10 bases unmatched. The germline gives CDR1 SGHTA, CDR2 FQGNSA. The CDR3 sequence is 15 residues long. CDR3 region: CASSPTGTSYYEQFF. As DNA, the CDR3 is TGTGCCAGCAGCCCCACCGGGACTAGCTATTATGAGCAGTTCTTC.

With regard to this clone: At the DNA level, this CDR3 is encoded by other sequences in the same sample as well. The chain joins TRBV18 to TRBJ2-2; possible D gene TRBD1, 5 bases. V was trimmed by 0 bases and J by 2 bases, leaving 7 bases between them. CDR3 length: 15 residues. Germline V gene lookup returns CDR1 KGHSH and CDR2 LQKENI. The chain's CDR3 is CASSPPDKNTGELFF. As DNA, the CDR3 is TGTGCCAGCTCACCACCGGACAAAAACACCGGGGAGCTGTTTTTT.

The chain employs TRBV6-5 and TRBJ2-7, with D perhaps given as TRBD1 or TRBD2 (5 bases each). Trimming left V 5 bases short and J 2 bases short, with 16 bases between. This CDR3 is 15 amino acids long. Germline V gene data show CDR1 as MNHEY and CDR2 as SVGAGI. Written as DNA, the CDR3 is TGTGCCAGCAGTAAAAACCGGGACGGAGCCTACGAGCAGTACGTC. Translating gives CASSKNRDGAYEQYV.

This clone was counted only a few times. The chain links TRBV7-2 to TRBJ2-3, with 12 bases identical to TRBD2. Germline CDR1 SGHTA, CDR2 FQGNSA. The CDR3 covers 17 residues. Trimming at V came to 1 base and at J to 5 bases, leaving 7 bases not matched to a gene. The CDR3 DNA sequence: TGTGCCAGCAGCTTAGGGGCTAGCGGGGGGGCCCAAGATACGCAGTATTTT. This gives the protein CASSLGASGGAQDTQYF. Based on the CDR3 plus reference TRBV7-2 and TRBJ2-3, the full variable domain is GAGVSQSPSNKVTEKGKDVELRCDPISGHTALYWYRQSLGQGLEFLIYFQGNSAPDKSGLPSDRFSAERTGGSVSTLTIQRTQQEDSAVYLCASSLGASGGAQDTQYFGPGTRLTVL.

CDR3 residues: CASSYDRGYEQYV. The CDR3 DNA follows: TGTGCCAGCTCCTACGACAGGGGCTACGAGCAGTACGTC. V usage is TRBV7-2 and J usage is TRBJ2-7; 8 nucleotides line up with TRBD1. Germline lookup yields CDR1 SGHTA and CDR2 FQGNSA. The CDR3 covers 13 residues. The J segment lost 3 bases and the V segment lost 8 bases, leaving 6 bases of the junction unmatched.

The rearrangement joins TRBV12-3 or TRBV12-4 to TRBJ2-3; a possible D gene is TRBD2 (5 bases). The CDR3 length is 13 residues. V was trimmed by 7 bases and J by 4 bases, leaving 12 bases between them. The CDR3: CASTRGSPDTQYF. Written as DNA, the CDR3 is TGTGCCAGCACTCGAGGGTCCCCAGATACGCAGTATTTT.

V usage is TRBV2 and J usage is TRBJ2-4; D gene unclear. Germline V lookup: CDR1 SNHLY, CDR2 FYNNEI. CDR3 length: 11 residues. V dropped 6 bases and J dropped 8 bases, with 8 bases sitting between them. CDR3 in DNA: TGTGCCAGCAGATCCTGGGACATTCAGTACTTC. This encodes CASRSWDIQYF.

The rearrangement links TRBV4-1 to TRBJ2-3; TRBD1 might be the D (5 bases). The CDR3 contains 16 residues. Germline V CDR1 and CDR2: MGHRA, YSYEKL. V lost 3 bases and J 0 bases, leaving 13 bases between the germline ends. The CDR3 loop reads CASSQYSRQSTDTQYF. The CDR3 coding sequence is TGCGCCAGCAGCCAGTACTCTCGACAGAGCACAGATACGCAGTATTTT.

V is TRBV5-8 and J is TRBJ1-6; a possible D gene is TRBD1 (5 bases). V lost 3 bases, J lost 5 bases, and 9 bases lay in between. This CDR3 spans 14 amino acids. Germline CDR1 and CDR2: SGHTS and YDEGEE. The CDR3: CASSWGGDNSPLHF. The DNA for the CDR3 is TGTGCCAGCAGCTGGGGGGGGGATAATTCACCCCTCCACTTT.